This paragraph reports one TCR beta chain. Its antigen remains unidentified. This sample was taken from a study of CD8 T cells in Susac syndrome. Study observations and caveats: Peak Susac CD8+ clonal expansion occurred in TEMRA cells and active patients.

The authors reverse transcribed roughly 0.5 to 1 ug RNA with random hexamers. One entry per CDR3 protein results from TCRdb running MiXCR on the immunoSEQ multiplex PCR reads. The sample holds under 110,000 distinct CDR3 sequences; roughly 94% are singletons and the top ten take 0.41%. V lost 4 bases and J 2 bases, leaving 13 bases between the germline ends. In germline, CDR1 is SGDLS, CDR2 YYNGEE. This CDR3 is built from 14 residues. The source material was CD8+ T cells from PBMCs. This TCR came from a human donor with Susac syndrome. This rearrangement joins TRBV9 to TRBJ2-7, with a possible D match to TRBD1 (7 bases). The CDR3 sequence is CASSQGGGTYEQYF. CDR3 sequence (DNA): TGTGCCAGCAGCCAGGGGGGCGGAACCTACGAGCAGTACTTC.